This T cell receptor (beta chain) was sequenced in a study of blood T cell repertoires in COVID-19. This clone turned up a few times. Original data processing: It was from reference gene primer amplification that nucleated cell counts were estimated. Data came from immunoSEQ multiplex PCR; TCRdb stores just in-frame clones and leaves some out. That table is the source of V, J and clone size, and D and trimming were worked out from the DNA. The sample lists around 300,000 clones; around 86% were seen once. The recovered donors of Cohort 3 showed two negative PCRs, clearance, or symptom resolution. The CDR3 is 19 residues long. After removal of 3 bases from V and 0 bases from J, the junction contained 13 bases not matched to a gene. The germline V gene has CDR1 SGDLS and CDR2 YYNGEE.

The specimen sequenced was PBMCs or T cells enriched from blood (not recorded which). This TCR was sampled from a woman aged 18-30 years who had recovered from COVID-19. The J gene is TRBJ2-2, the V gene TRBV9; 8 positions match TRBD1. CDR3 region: CASSDRTGYLETNTGELFF. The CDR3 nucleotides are TGTGCCAGCAGCGACCGGACAGGGTACTTAGAAACGAACACCGGGGAGCTGTTTTTT.